The 14 T cell receptor beta chains given below trace back to one sample, sequenced in a study of T cell repertoires in cytomegalovirus infection. TCRdb processed the reads anew with MiXCR; each CDR3 protein has one entry. Altogether 250,000 or so distinct CDR3 sequences are present, roughly 10% being singletons, with the ten largest covering approximately 15%. Sequencing was performed on PBMCs. The receptors come from a human donor in good health (CMV status not recorded). Some clones in this sample may be carry-over from other donors' samples.

This clonotype was recorded at least ten times. J is TRBJ1-1 and V is TRBV2, with D possibly matching TRBD1 (6 bases). The germline V gene encodes CDR1 SNHLY and CDR2 FYNNEI. V was shortened by 8 bases and J by 3 bases, with 10 bases between the two germline ends. The CDR3 is 12 amino acids. The DNA for the CDR3 is TGTGCCAGCTTGGGACATCACACTGAAGCTTTCTTT. Its protein is CASLGHHTEAFF.

This chain uses TRBV12-3 or TRBV12-4 with TRBJ2-2; D is possibly TRBD2 (6 bases). The CDR3 has 15 amino acids. Trimming took off 3 bases at V and 1 base at J, with 9 bases between the two ends. CDR3 amino acids: CASSFGTLNTGELFF. CDR3 coding DNA: TGTGCCAGCAGTTTCGGGACTTTGAACACCGGGGAGCTGTTTTTT.

V and J are TRBV7-2 and TRBJ1-6; the D gene is possibly TRBD1 (5 bases). The CDR3 runs 14 residues. V was cut by 5 bases and J by 10 bases, with 15 bases left in between. From germline, CDR1 is SGHTA and CDR2 FQGNSA. In DNA, the CDR3 is TGTGCCAGCAGCCACAATGGCAGGGCCTCACCCCTCCACTTT. Translation: CASSHNGRASPLHF.

As concerns this clonotype: Possible read error: a much larger clone is one base away. The chain joins TRBV6-2 or TRBV6-3 to TRBJ2-7; D may be TRBD1 (6 bases). This CDR3 spans 12 amino acids. Trimming left V 6 bases short and J 1 base short, with 7 bases between. CDR1 MNHEY and CDR2 SVGEGT come from the germline V gene. CDR3 in amino acids: CASRGQSYEQYF. The CDR3 DNA follows: TGTGCCAGCAGAGGACAGTCCTACGAGCAGTACTTC.

This clonotype has a count of ten or more. V usage is TRBV19 and J usage is TRBJ2-6; D uncertain. The CDR3 consists of 15 residues. Between the trimmed V and J ends, which lost 8 bases and 0 bases, there was a span of 11 bases. Per germline, CDR1 LNHDA and CDR2 SQIVND (reference sequence). CDR3 sequence reads: CASCQLTSGANVLTF. The CDR3 coding sequence is TGTGCCAGTTGTCAGTTGACCTCTGGGGCCAACGTCCTGACTTTC. The whole variable domain, remainder taken from reference TRBV19 and TRBJ2-6, is DGGITQSPKYLFRKEGQNVTLSCEQNLNHDAMYWYRQDPGQGLRLIYYSQIVNDFQKGDIAEGYSVSREKKESFPLTVTSAQKNPTAFYLCASCQLTSGANVLTFGAGSRLTVL.

This clonotype has ten or more counts. The genes are TRBV4-3 and TRBJ2-7; 8 bases fit TRBD1. The germline CDR1 and CDR2 sequences are LGHNA and YSLEER. The CDR3 is made up of 13 amino acids. V lost 3 bases to trimming and J lost 4 bases; unmatched junction nucleotides: 2. This CDR3 reads CASSHGQGYEQYF. CDR3 nucleotides: TGCGCCAGCAGCCACGGACAGGGATACGAGCAGTACTTC.

This clonotype was recorded at least ten times. V gene TRBV7-2 combines with J gene TRBJ2-7, with D perhaps being TRBD1 or TRBD2 (5 bases each). The V gene lost 5 bases and the J gene lost 7 bases, with 18 bases spanning the gap. This CDR3 spans 14 amino acids. Germline CDR1 reads SGHTA; CDR2 reads FQGNSA. CDR3 region: CASSPGPASREQYF. CDR3 coding DNA: TGTGCCAGCAGCCCGGGACCCGCATCCAGGGAGCAGTACTTC.

This rearrangement joins TRBV5-4 to TRBJ2-1; D unresolved. Germline-derived CDR1 and CDR2 are SGHNT and YYREEE (reference sequence). The CDR3 runs 11 residues. Trimming removed 0 bases from V and 10 bases from J, with 5 bases in between. The CDR3, as DNA: TGTGCCAGCAGCTTGGAGAAGGAGCAGTTCTTC. This encodes CASSLEKEQFF.

This clonotype came up many times. The chain combines TRBV20-1 with TRBJ2-7; 12 bases align to TRBD2. Germline V gives CDR1 DFQATT, CDR2 SNEGSKA (reference sequence). J was trimmed by 2 bases and V by 0 bases; bases with no gene match: 5. The CDR3 has 16 residues. The CDR3 sequence is CSARDVTSGGPYEQYF. In DNA, the CDR3 is TGCAGTGCTAGAGATGTGACTAGCGGGGGACCCTACGAGCAGTACTTC.

J is TRBJ2-3 and V is TRBV7-8; the D gene could be TRBD1 or TRBD2 (7 bases each). V was pared by 0 bases and J by 3 bases, with 13 bases between. Germline V gives CDR1 SGHVS, CDR2 FQNEAQ. The CDR3 has 16 amino acids. The CDR3 protein is CASSLAPRGGTDTQYF. The DNA of the CDR3 is TGTGCCAGCAGCTTAGCGCCCAGGGGGGGAACAGATACGCAGTATTTT.

This clonotype was seen ten or more times. This chain connects TRBV4-1 to TRBJ1-5; D possibly corresponds to TRBD1 (6 bases). The CDR3 spans 16 residues. Trimming cost V 0 bases and J 5 bases, with 14 bases left between them. The germline V gene encodes CDR1 MGHRA and CDR2 YSYEKL. CDR3 sequence: CASSQDGGKGDQPQHF. In DNA, the CDR3 is TGCGCCAGCAGCCAAGATGGAGGGAAGGGGGATCAGCCCCAGCATTTT.

The table lists this clonotype with many counts. This chain connects TRBV7-2 to TRBJ2-1; D tentatively reads TRBD1 or TRBD2 (6 bases each). The CDR3 spans 15 residues. Germline loops: CDR1 SGHTA, CDR2 FQGNSA. Trimming left V 6 bases short and J 12 bases short, with 24 bases between. CDR3 loop: CASSLGVGGKLVQFF. The CDR3 DNA is TGTGCCAGCAGTTTGGGGGTGGGGGGCAAGTTGGTGCAGTTCTTC.

This clonotype occurred many times. This chain connects TRBV6-6 to TRBJ2-6; D tentatively fits TRBD1 or TRBD2 (5 bases each). CDR3 length equals 18 residues. V dropped 0 bases and J dropped 3 bases, with 15 bases sitting between them. The germline V gene encodes CDR1 MNHNY and CDR2 SVGAGI (reference sequence). The CDR3 DNA reads as TGTGCCAGCAGTTACTCGAACTCGGCAGGGAGTGGGGCCAACGTCCTGACTTTC. Protein product: CASSYSNSAGSGANVLTF.

The chain links TRBV7-2 to TRBJ2-7, with D tentatively TRBD1 (6 bases). Trimming removed 4 bases at V and 10 bases at J, with 17 bases between. The CDR3 is made up of 13 amino acids. Germline CDR1 SGHTA, CDR2 FQGNSA. CDR3 in DNA: TGTGCCAGCAGCTCTGGGACATCGCTGCCTCAGTACTTC. Translating it yields CASSSGTSLPQYF.